This T cell receptor beta chain is from a study of cytomegalovirus exposure and HLA in healthy donors. PCR amplification relied on 60 Vbeta primers (plus 13 Jbeta primers). The method was immunoSEQ multiplex PCR; TCRdb's version includes in-frame clones alone and lacks a portion of them. The repertoire holds 100,000 to 150,000 clones, with 81% as singletons. This clone was seen once. The CDR3 has 13 residues. Unmatched junction bases numbered 3, after V lost 5 bases and J lost 3 bases. Germline CDR1 and CDR2: SGHAT and FQNNGV. The chain carries TRBV11-2 and TRBJ1-1; 7 nucleotides line up with TRBD1. Sequenced: PBMCs. This TCR came from a woman aged 40 to 50 in good health and CMV-seropositive. DNA for the CDR3: TGTGCCAGCAGCATCCAGGGGGACACTGAAGCTTTCTTT. Protein: CASSIQGDTEAFF.